This TCR beta chain was sequenced in a study of identical twins. The study's findings and limits: Twin pairs had excess sharing that was weaker in beta out-of-frame sequences. It was possible that invariant MAIT and iNKT cells partly confounded the zero-insertion analyses.

Points on this clonotype: Its antigen is not identified.

The CDR3 contains 13 residues. Germline CDR1 reads ENHRY; CDR2 reads SYGVKD. TCRdb processed the 5' RACE reads anew with MiXCR; each CDR3 protein has one entry. The repertoire consists of roughly 690,000 distinct CDR3 sequences, with around 6% occurring once and the leading ten covering about 1.8%. This chain uses TRBV10-3 with TRBJ2-1, with a weak D call TRBD2 (5 bases). The J call is doubtful: the DNA matches TRBJ2-7 better. Sequences were obtained from naive T cells sorted from blood. The source of this sequence is a man between 18 and 35 years old in good health. The chain's CDR3 is CAISGESYNEQYF. The CDR3 DNA reads TGTGCCATCAGTGGGGAGTCCTACAATGAGCAGTACTTC.